This TCR beta chain was observed in a study of blood T cell repertoires in COVID-19. Overall study context: Sites across the United States, Italy and Spain contributed samples from acute and convalescent COVID-19.

The repertoire was sequenced with immunoSEQ multiplex PCR; TCRdb's copy has only in-frame clones and lacks some. The sample contains approximately 52,000 clones, 75% to 95% of which appear only once. Trimming shortened V by 0 bases and J by 5 bases, and 10 bases separated the two germline ends. This CDR3 is built from 15 residues. CDR1 and CDR2 (germline): MNHEY, SMNVEV (reference sequence). This rearrangement joins TRBV27 to TRBJ1-4, with a weak D call TRBD1 (6 bases). The sequencing sample was made of peripheral blood. This TCR was recovered from a man aged 50-60 years with active COVID-19. CDR3 sequence: CASSLSGQKNEKLFF. The DNA of the CDR3 is TGTGCCAGCAGTTTATCAGGACAGAAGAATGAAAAACTGTTTTTT.